A few counts support the clone carrying this T cell receptor beta chain. The antigen is undetermined. Germline-derived CDR1 and CDR2 are GTSNPN and SVGIG (reference sequence). CDR3 size: 16 residues. Trimming at V came to 1 base and at J to 0 bases, leaving 7 bases not matched to a gene. Investigators reverse transcribed all isolated RNA, so they sequenced expressed TCRB transcripts. Read counts averaged approximately 3.3 million for samples of naive, central memory and regulatory T cells. Here immunoSEQ multiplex PCR was the method, and the copy in TCRdb shows in-frame clones only, minus some. The profile shows around 400,000 clones, around 13% of them singletons. This entry is derived from a study of beta chain features in type 1 diabetes. Study findings and constraints: Individuals with type 1 diabetes displayed fewer insertions and more deletions at VDJ junctions. Researchers caution that PCR might favor shorter templates, equally among patients and controls. Sampled from patients, naive, central memory and Treg TCRB repertoires appeared more similar than those sampled from healthy donors.

The specimen was naive CD4+ T cells from blood. This receptor was taken from a man between 18 and 29 years old in good health. The chain is built from TRBV30 and TRBJ2-7, with TRBD2 matching 9 bases. This CDR3 reads CAWSGSSGRSSYEQYF. The DNA for the CDR3 is TGTGCCTGGAGTGGGAGTAGCGGGAGATCCTCCTACGAGCAGTACTTC.